This record looks at one T cell receptor beta chain sequence and its context. This CDR3 has 18 residues. V gave up 4 bases and J gave up 2 bases; unmatched junction bases: 15. Germline V lookup: CDR1 SNHLY, CDR2 FYNNEI. Method: immunoSEQ multiplex PCR; TCRdb's copy keeps in-frame clones and lacks some. The sample records 70,000 to 95,000 clones, approximately 79% being singletons. The data are from a study of OX40 agonist ivuxolimab in advanced cancers. Sequenced here: CD4+ or CD8+ T cells sorted from blood, sampled in a trial of the OX40 agonist ivuxolimab. The clonotype comes from an adult with an advanced solid tumor such as melanoma, head and neck, liver or kidney cancer. This rearrangement joins TRBV2 to TRBJ2-7, with 9 bases fitting TRBD1. The CDR3 bases are TGTGCCAGCAGTGGACAGGGGGTGAACGTCGCGGGGACCTACGAGCAGTACTTC. It translates to CASSGQGVNVAGTYEQYF.